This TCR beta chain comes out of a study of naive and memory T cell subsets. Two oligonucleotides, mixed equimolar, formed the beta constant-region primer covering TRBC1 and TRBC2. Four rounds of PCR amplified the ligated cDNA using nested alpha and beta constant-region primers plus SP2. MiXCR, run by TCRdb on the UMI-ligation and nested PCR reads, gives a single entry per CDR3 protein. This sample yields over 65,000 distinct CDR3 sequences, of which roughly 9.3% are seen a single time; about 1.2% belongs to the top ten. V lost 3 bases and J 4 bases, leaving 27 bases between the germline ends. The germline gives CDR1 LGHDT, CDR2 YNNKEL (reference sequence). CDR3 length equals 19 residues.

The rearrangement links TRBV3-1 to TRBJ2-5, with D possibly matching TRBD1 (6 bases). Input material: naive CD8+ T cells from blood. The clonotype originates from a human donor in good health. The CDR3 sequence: CASSQSTARRSQGGETQYF. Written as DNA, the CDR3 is TGTGCCAGCAGCCAGTCAACCGCTAGACGATCACAGGGTGGAGAGACCCAGTACTTC.